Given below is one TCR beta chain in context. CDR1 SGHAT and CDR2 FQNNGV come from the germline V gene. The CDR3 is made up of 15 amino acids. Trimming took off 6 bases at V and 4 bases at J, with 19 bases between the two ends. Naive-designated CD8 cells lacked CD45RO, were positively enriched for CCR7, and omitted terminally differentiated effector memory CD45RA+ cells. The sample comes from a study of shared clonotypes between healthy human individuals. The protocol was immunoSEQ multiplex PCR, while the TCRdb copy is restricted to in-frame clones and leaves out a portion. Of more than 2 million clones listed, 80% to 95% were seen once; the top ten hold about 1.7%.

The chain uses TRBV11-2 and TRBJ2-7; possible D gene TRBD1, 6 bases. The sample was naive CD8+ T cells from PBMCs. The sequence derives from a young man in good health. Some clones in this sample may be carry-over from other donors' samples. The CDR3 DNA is TGTGCCAGCAGACCCGACAGGACGATCGGTTACGAGCAGTACTTC. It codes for CASRPDRTIGYEQYF.